This T cell receptor beta chain was identified in a study of blood T cells in healthy people across ages. Study as a whole: About one barcoded beta molecule was captured per two T cells (by template switching). Study-level findings and limits: Donor CMV status was unknown, possibly confounding expanded clonotype changes. Strong correlation linked observed beta diversity and percent naive T cells.

Isolation yielded PBMCs, at least 6.5 million per sample, in every case. The germline V gene has CDR1 MNHEY and CDR2 SVGAGI. There are 15 residues in the CDR3. A note on this clonotype: Its antigen is unknown.

A second PCR, run for about 7 to 11 cycles, used a sample-barcoded 5' primer plus a J-beta primer mix. TCRdb re-analysed the 5' RACE reads in MiXCR, keeping a single row per CDR3 protein. The table includes over 300,000 distinct CDR3 sequences, roughly half detected once. V is TRBV6-5 and J is TRBJ2-4; 9 bases match TRBD2. The DNA end lines up better with TRBJ2-7; the J call may be wrong. This clonotype originated in a man aged 55 to 70 in good health. Sequenced material: blood. Here the CDR3 reads CASRPPRGLAIEQYF. CDR3 bases: TGTGCCAGCAGACCCCCCAGGGGACTAGCTATCGAGCAGTACTTC.